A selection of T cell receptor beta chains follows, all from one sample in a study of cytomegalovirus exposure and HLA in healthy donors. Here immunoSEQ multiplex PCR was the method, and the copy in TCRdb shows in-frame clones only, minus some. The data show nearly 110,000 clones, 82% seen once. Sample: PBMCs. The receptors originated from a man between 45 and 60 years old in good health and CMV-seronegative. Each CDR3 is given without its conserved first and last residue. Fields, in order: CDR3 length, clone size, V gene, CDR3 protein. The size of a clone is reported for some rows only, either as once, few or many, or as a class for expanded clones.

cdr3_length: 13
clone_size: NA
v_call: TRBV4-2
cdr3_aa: ASSQGTQLNSPLH

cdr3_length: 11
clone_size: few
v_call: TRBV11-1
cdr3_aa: ASSLMSGGEQY

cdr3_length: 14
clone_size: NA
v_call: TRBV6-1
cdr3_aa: ASSELGRGNTGELF

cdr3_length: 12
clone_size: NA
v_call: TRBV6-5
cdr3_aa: ASRVLSSGNTIY

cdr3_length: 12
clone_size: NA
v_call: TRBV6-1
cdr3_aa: ASSEGLDQDTQY

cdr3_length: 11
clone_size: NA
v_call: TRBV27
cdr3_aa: ASSYRGLTEAF

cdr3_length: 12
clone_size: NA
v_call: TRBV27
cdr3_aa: ASSLDPSSYEQY

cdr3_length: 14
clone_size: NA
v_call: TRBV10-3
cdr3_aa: AISESGGTANYGYT

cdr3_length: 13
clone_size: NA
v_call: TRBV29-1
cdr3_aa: SALRDRAFSTEAF

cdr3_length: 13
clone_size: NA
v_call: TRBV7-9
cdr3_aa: ASSLASGGAHTQY

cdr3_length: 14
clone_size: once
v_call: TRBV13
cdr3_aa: ASSAGLDRIGETQY

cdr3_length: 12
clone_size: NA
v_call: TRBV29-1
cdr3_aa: SVPGTGGNNEQF

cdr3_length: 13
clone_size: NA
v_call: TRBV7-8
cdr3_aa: ASSLGLGGFNEQF

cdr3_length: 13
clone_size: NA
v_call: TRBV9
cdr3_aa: ASSQEGLSIGELF

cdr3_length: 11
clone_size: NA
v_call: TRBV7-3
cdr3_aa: ASSSTLDTEAF

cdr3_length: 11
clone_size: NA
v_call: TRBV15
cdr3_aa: ATSRDFRGELF

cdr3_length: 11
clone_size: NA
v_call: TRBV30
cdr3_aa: AWSQGPDTEAF

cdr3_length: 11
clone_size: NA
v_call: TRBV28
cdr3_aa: ASTLTRGTPLH

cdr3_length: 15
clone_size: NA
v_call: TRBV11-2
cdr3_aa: ASKGAASGGYRNEQF

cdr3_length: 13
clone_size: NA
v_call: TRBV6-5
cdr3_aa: ASSYSVTGVAGYT

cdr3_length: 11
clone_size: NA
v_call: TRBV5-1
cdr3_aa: ASSVRGHSEAF

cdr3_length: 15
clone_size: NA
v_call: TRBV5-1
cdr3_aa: ASSLAGGRTAKNIQY

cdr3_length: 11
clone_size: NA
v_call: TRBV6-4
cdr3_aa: ATQRGAYNEQF

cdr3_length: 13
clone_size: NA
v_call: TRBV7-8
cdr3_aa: ASSKPTGSTYEQY

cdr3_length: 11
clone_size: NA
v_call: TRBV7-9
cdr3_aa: ASSLDRPYEQY

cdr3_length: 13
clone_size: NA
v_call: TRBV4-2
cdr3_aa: ASSQSFDSYNEQF

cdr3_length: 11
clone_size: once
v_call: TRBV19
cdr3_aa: ASSIDRGGGYT

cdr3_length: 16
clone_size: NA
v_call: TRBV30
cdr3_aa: AWSVSRGQGRGGYGYT

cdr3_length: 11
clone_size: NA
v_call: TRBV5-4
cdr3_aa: ASSLAKGDTQY

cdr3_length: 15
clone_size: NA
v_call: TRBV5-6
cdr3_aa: ASSSDKHVSYNSPLH

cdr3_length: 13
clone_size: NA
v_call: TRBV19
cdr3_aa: ASSTPGQGGSPLH

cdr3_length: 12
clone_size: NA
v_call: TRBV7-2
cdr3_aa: ASSSSPRNYGYT

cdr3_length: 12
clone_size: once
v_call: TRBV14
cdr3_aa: ASSQGLAVETQY

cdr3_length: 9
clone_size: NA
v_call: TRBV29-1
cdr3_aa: SSQEGEKLF

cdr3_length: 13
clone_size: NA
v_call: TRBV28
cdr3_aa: ASSPMTGGNTEAF

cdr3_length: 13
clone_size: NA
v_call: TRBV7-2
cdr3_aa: ASSLQTGLNEKLF

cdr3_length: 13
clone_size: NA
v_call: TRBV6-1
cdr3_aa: ASSLSRGGPYGYT

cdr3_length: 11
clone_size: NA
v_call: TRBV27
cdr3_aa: ASSLNSNTEAF

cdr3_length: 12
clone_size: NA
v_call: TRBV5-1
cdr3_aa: ASSQDLYQETQY

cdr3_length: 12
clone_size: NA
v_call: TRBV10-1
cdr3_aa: ASSTSGGLETQY

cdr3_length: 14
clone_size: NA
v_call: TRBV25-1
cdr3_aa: ASSEFRGTQGETQY

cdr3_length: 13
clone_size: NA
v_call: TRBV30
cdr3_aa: AWSVLEGIGYGYT

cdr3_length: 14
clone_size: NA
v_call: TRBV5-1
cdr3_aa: ASSLDSGTGGQPQH

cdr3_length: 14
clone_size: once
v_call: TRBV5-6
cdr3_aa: ASSLRGDRDTGELF

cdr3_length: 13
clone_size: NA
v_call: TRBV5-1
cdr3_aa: ASSFDRGSYDEQF